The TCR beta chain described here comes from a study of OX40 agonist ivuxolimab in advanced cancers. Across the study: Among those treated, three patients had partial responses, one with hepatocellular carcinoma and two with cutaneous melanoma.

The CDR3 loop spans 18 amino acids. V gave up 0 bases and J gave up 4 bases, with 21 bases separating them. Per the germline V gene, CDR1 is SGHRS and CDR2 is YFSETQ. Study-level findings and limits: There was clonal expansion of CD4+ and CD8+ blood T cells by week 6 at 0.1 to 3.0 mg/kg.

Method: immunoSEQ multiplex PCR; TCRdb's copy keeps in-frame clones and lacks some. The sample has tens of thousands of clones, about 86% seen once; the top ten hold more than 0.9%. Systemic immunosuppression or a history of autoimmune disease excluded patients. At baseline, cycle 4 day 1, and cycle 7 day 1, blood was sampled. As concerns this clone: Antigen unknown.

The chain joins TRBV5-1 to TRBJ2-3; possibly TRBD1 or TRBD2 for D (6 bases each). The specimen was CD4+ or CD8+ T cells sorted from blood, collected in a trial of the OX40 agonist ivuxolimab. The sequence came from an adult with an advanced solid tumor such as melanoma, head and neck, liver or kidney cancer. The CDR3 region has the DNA TGCGCCAGCAGCTTGGGACCCTTGACGGGGGCGCCCGCAGATACGCAGTATTTT. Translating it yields CASSLGPLTGAPADTQYF.